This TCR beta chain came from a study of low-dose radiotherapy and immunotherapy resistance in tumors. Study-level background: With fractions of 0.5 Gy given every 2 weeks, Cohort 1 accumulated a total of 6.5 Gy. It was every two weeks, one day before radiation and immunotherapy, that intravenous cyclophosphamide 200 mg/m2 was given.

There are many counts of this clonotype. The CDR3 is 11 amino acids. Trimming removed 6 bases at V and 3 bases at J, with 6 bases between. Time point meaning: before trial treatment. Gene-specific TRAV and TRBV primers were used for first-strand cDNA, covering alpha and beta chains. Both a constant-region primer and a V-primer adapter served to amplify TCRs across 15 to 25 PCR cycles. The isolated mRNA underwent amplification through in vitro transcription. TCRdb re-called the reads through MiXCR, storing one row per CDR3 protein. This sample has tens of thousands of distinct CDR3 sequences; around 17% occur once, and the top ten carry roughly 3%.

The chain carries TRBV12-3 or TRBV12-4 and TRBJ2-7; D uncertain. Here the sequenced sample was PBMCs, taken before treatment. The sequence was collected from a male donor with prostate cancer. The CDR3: CASRSGYEQYF. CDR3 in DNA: TGTGCCAGCAGGTCAGGCTACGAGCAGTACTTC.